This entry lists 5 T cell receptor beta chains sequenced from one sample in a study of blood T cell repertoires in COVID-19. Libraries were prepared by immunoSEQ multiplex PCR; TCRdb keeps only in-frame clonotypes and omits some of them. The repertoire consists of approximately 170,000 clones, with 85% to 90% occurring once and the leading ten covering roughly 3.3%. Sequenced input: peripheral blood. Every receptor here comes from a man younger than 30 with active or convalescent COVID-19.

The J gene is TRBJ1-2, the V gene TRBV2; D remains unclear. Germline V CDR1 and CDR2: SNHLY, FYNNEI. V was clipped by 8 bases and J by 2 bases, with 12 bases between them. This CDR3 region has 13 residues. Here the CDR3 reads CASVTSWNYGYTF. CDR3 nucleotides: TGTGCCAGCGTCACCAGTTGGAACTATGGCTACACCTTC.

The chain carries TRBV6-5 and TRBJ2-3, with 8 bases that match TRBD1. Looked up from germline, CDR1 is MNHEY and CDR2 is SVGAGI. Germline trimming cut 4 bases from V and 2 bases from J; bases unmatched to any gene: 5. The CDR3 length is 15 residues. CDR3 loop: CASSSSGGITDTQYF. CDR3 nucleotide sequence: TGTGCCAGCAGTTCTTCAGGGGGCATCACAGATACGCAGTATTTT.

In DNA, the CDR3 is TGTGCCAGCAGCCGTGGACAGGGTTATAACAATGAGCAGTTCTTC. Protein product: CASSRGQGYNNEQFF. The rearrangement uses TRBV4-2 and TRBJ2-1; 8 nucleotides line up with TRBD1. The CDR3 is 15 residues long. The junction had 7 bases not matched to a gene; V was cut back by 4 bases and J by 5 bases. Germline CDR1 reads LGHNA; CDR2 reads YNFKEQ.

The V gene is TRBV9, the J gene TRBJ1-2, with 11 bases matching TRBD1. Germline V CDR1 and CDR2: SGDLS, YYNGEE. This CDR3 has 15 residues. Trimming took 3 bases from V and 7 from J; bases not matched to a gene: 8. The CDR3 here is CASSAHQGTGGGYTF. CDR3 nucleotide sequence: TGTGCCAGCAGCGCTCACCAGGGGACAGGGGGTGGCTACACCTTC.

Points on this clone: Distinct nucleotide sequences in the sample also encode this CDR3. The gene calls are TRBV5-1 and TRBJ1-1; D unresolved. The germline V and J ends were trimmed by 5 bases and 1 base, with 9 bases remaining between them. The CDR3 spans 13 residues. Germline V gene sequence: CDR1 SGHRS, CDR2 YFSETQ. CDR3 sequence: CASSLPENTEAFF. CDR3 DNA sequence: TGCGCCAGCAGTCTCCCAGAGAACACTGAAGCTTTCTTT.